The rows below give T cell receptor beta chains drawn from one sample of a study of blood T cells in healthy people across ages. TCRdb re-called the 5' RACE reads with MiXCR, one entry per CDR3 protein. This sample has fewer than 600,000 distinct CDR3 sequences, with about 29% found just once. The sample also formed part of further work on T cells of mothers and their children.

Sequenced: blood. Every receptor here comes from a boy aged 2 to 9 in good health. CDR3s include the opening cysteine and the closing phenylalanine or tryptophan. The order of the fields is CDR3 DNA, CDR3 protein, D gene, J gene, clone size, V gene. The D gene is left open where the match is weak. Rows give clone size only sometimes, using once, few, many, or a class for an expanded clone.

TGTGCCAGCAGCGCAGAGACTAGCGGGAGAAACAATGAGCAGTTCTTC	CASSAETSGRNNEQFF	TRBD2	TRBJ2-1	.	TRBV3-1
TGTGCCAGCAGCTCACAGGGGATGGGGCAGTTCTTC	CASSSQGMGQFF	TRBD1	TRBJ2-1	.	TRBV7-2
TGCGCCAGCAGTGACTCGGGACTAGCGGGCACAGATACGCAGTATTTT	CASSDSGLAGTDTQYF	TRBD2	TRBJ2-3	.	TRBV10-2
TGCAGTGCTAGAGAAACTAGCGGGTACTACAATGAGCAGTTCTTC	CSARETSGYYNEQFF	TRBD2	TRBJ2-1	.	TRBV20-1
TGTGCCAGCACTCTCGGGGTCGAGCAGTTCTTC	CASTLGVEQFF	.	TRBJ2-1	.	TRBV7-9
TGTGCCAGCAGCCCGCACTATGGCAGCTCCTACAATGAGCAGCTCTTC	CASSPHYGSSYNEQLF	.	TRBJ2-1	few	TRBV7-2
TGCAGTGCTAGACGTCGGGGGGTTGGAGATACGCAGTATTTT	CSARRRGVGDTQYF	TRBD2	TRBJ2-3	.	TRBV20-1
TGTGCCAGCAGCTGGGCCTTGGATGAGCAGTTCTTC	CASSWALDEQFF	.	TRBJ2-1	.	TRBV7-2
TGCGCCAGCAGTGAGGGGCTAGCGGGAGTATGGGAGCAGTACTTC	CASSEGLAGVWEQYF	TRBD2	TRBJ2-7	.	TRBV10-1
TGTGCCAGCAGTGGGACCGGGACTCACAATGAGCAGTTCTTC	CASSGTGTHNEQFF	.	TRBJ2-1	.	TRBV12-3/TRBV12-4
TGTGCCAGCTCAAAGGGACAGGGGGAGACCCAGTACTTC	CASSKGQGETQYF	TRBD1	TRBJ2-5	few	TRBV18
TGTGCCAGCAGCGTCTCCTCCGGGACGTTGAACACCGGGGAGCTGTTTTTT	CASSVSSGTLNTGELFF	.	TRBJ2-2	.	TRBV9
TGTGCCAGCAGCCCTCGCGGGGCCTCCTCCTACGAGCAGTACTTC	CASSPRGASSYEQYF	.	TRBJ2-7	few	TRBV4-2
TGTGCCAGCAGCCCCCAGAGATTCACCGGACTAGCGTTCTACGAGCAGTACTTC	CASSPQRFTGLAFYEQYF	TRBD2	TRBJ2-7	few	TRBV3-1
TGTGCCAGCAGCCTTGAAGAGAAAGAGACCCAGTACTTC	CASSLEEKETQYF	.	TRBJ2-5	.	TRBV4-2
TGTGCCAGCAGCTCTCTCCAGGGAGGGGGGAACATTCAGTACTTC	CASSSLQGGGNIQYF	.	TRBJ2-4	.	TRBV7-9
TGCGCCAGCAGCCGGACAGGGCTAGGGGAGACCCAGTACTTC	CASSRTGLGETQYF	TRBD1	TRBJ2-5	.	TRBV5-1
TGCGCCAGCAGCGTACAGGGCCCTGGGTGGGACAATGAGCAGTTCTTC	CASSVQGPGWDNEQFF	.	TRBJ2-1	many	TRBV5-1
TGTGCCAGCTTGCGCACCGGGGAGCTGTTTTTT	CASLRTGELFF	.	TRBJ2-2	.	TRBV6-1
TGTGCCAGCAGTCTCAACCCAGGTGGCACAGATACGCAGTATTTT	CASSLNPGGTDTQYF	.	TRBJ2-3	.	TRBV27
TGTGCCACCAGCAGAGACACGAAGACCCAGTACTTC	CATSRDTKTQYF	.	TRBJ2-5	.	TRBV15
TGTGCCAGCTCACCAGGGGCTTCCGGGGCCAACGTCCTGACTTTC	CASSPGASGANVLTF	.	TRBJ2-6	.	TRBV18
TGTGCCAGCACTCCAGCAACAGGGGGCAGGGACGAGCAGCACTTC	CASTPATGGRDEQHF	TRBD1	TRBJ2-5	.	TRBV12-3/TRBV12-4
TGTGCCAGCAGCGTCAGGGGTGGGACTAGCGAATACAATGAGCAGTTCTTC	CASSVRGGTSEYNEQFF	TRBD2	TRBJ2-1	.	TRBV9
TGCAGTGCTAGAGATGGCGGGGCCCCGATCAATGAGCAGTTCTTC	CSARDGGAPINEQFF	.	TRBJ2-1	many	TRBV20-1
TGTGCCAGCAGTTACCCGGGACTAGCGGGGGGGAAGACCCAGTACTTC	CASSYPGLAGGKTQYF	TRBD2	TRBJ2-5	many	TRBV11-2
TGTGCCAGCAGCCTGACCCCGAAGGACGGCTACACCTTC	CASSLTPKDGYTF	.	TRBJ1-2	.	TRBV21-1
TGCAGCGCGAGACAGGCTAACTATGGCTACACCTTC	CSARQANYGYTF	.	TRBJ1-2	few	TRBV29-1
TGTGCCAGCTCACGGGGACAGACGAACACTGAAGCTTTCTTT	CASSRGQTNTEAFF	TRBD1	TRBJ1-1	.	TRBV18
TGTGCCAGCAGTAGATTCGTTGGATGGGGGGCGATTGAAGCTTTCTTT	CASSRFVGWGAIEAFF	.	TRBJ1-1	.	TRBV6-5
TGCGCCAGCAGCCAAGCCCTGACAGGGTTCAACACCGGGGAGCTGTTTTTT	CASSQALTGFNTGELFF	TRBD1	TRBJ2-2	few	TRBV4-3
TGCAGTGCTAGAGGCGGGGCGGACGAGCAGTACTTC	CSARGGADEQYF	.	TRBJ2-7	.	TRBV20-1
TGCTGGGGTAGGGGGCAGGAGACCCAGTACTTC	CWGRGQETQYF	TRBD1	TRBJ2-5	.	TRBV12-3/TRBV12-4
TGTGCCAGCAGTTACCCCACCGTCGAGGGGGCTATTGGCACAGATACGCAGTATTTT	CASSYPTVEGAIGTDTQYF	TRBD1	TRBJ2-3	.	TRBV6-5
TGTGCCAGCTCACCCGGGTTGGGGGCCAACGTCCTGACTTTC	CASSPGLGANVLTF	.	TRBJ2-6	many	TRBV18
TGCAGTGCTCAAGCACAAGCTGGTTGGAGTGTAGAGACCCAGTACTTC	CSAQAQAGWSVETQYF	.	TRBJ2-5	few	TRBV20-1